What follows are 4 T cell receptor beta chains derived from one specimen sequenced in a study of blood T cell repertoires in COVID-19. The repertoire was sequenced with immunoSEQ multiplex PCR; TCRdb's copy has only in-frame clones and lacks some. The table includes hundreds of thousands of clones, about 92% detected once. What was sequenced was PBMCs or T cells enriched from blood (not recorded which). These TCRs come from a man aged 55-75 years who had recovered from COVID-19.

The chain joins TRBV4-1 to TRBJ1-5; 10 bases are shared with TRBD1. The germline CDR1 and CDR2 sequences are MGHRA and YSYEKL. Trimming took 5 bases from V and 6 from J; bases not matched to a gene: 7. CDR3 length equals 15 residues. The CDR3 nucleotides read TGCGCCAGCAGCACAAGGACAGGGGGGGGTCAGCCCCAGCATTTT. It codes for CASSTRTGGGQPQHF.

The CDR3 bases are TGTGCCAGCAGTTCCGGGACTAGCGGCACAGATACGCAGTATTTT. Its protein is CASSSGTSGTDTQYF. The chain uses TRBV5-4 and TRBJ2-3, with 10 positions matching TRBD2. CDR1 SGHNT and CDR2 YYREEE come from the germline V gene (reference sequence). The CDR3 sequence is 15 residues long. V trimming: 5 bases; J trimming: 1 base; junction bases outside the gene matches: 4.

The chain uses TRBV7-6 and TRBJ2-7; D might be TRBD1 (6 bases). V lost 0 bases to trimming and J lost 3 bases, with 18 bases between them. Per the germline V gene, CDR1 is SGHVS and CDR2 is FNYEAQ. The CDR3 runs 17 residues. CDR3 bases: TGTGCCAGCAGCTTAGCCCATCTCACAGGGACGGGCTACGAGCAGTACTTC. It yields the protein CASSLAHLTGTGYEQYF. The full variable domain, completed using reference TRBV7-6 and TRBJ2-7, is GAGVSQSPRYKVTKRGQDVALRCDPISGHVSLYWYRQALGQGPEFLTYFNYEAQQDKSGLPNDRFSAERPEGSISTLTIQRTEQRDSAMYRCASSLAHLTGTGYEQYFGPGTRLTVT.

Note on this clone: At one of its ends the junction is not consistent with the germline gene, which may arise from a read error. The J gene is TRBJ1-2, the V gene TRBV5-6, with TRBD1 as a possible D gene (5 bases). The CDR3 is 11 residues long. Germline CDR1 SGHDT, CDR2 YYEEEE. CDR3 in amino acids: CASSWAHDSTF. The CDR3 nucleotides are TGTGCCAGCAGCTGGGCCCATGACAGTACGTTC.